A single TCR beta chain is shown here with its context. This entry belongs to a study of OX40 agonist ivuxolimab in advanced cancers. Sequencing used immunoSEQ multiplex PCR; TCRdb keeps in-frame clones, though not all of them. This sample has tens of thousands of clones; around 84% occur once, and the top ten carry roughly 0.99%. Germline loops: CDR1 SGHDT, CDR2 YYEEEE. V lost 0 bases to trimming and J lost 2 bases, with 12 bases between them. The CDR3 length is 15 residues. This chain links TRBV5-6 with TRBJ2-7; perhaps D is TRBD1 or TRBD2 (5 bases each). The material sequenced was CD4+ or CD8+ T cells sorted from blood, taken in a trial of the OX40 agonist ivuxolimab. This TCR was sampled from an adult with an advanced solid tumor such as melanoma, head and neck, liver or kidney cancer. CDR3 region: CASSLGQGPPYEQYF. For the CDR3, the DNA is TGTGCCAGCAGCTTGGGGCAGGGACCCCCCTACGAGCAGTACTTC.